The 9 T cell receptor beta chains below were found in one sample sequenced in a study of cytomegalovirus exposure and HLA in healthy donors. 13 Jbeta primers and 60 Vbeta primers were used for the PCR. Libraries were prepared by immunoSEQ multiplex PCR; TCRdb keeps only in-frame clonotypes and omits some of them. The data hold 100,000 or so clones, with around 75% observed a single time. Sequencing was performed on PBMCs. Receptor source: a man aged 35-49 years in good health and CMV-seronegative.

The chain couples TRBV7-9 to TRBJ2-1, with 12 bases matching TRBD2. V was pared by 5 bases and J by 5 bases, with 7 bases of the junction left unmatched. This CDR3 spans 16 amino acids. Germline V gene data show CDR1 as SEHNR and CDR2 as FQNEAQ (reference sequence). The CDR3 DNA reads as TGTGCCAGCAGCCCTCAACTAGCGGGAGGCCACAATGAGCAGTTCTTC. Protein product: CASSPQLAGGHNEQFF.

The sample holds a few counts of this clone. The chain carries TRBV5-4 and TRBJ1-2; D remains ambiguous. There are 14 residues in the CDR3. V shed 2 bases and J shed 4 bases, with 12 bases lying between them. The germline V gene encodes CDR1 SGHNT and CDR2 YYREEE (reference sequence). The chain's CDR3 is CASSFGDRGYGYTF. The CDR3 DNA follows: TGTGCCAGCAGCTTCGGCGACCGCGGCTATGGCTACACCTTC.

The chain couples TRBV4-2 to TRBJ2-3; 10 positions match TRBD2. This CDR3 is built from 19 residues. V lost 0 bases and J lost 2; bases outside the gene matches: 11. Germline CDR1 is LGHNA and CDR2 is YNFKEQ. CDR3 nucleotide sequence: TGTGCCAGCAGCCAAGAAATGGTCGGACTAGCGGTCTTCACAGATACGCAGTATTTT. Its translation: CASSQEMVGLAVFTDTQYF.

The rearrangement uses TRBV7-2 and TRBJ2-7, with D maybe TRBD2 (5 bases). V was pared by 5 bases and J by 4 bases, with 9 bases between. The CDR3 extends over 12 amino acids. Germline values: CDR1 SGHTA, CDR2 FQGNSA. The CDR3 loop is CASSVGLYEQYF. The CDR3 DNA reads as TGTGCCAGCAGCGTAGGACTTTACGAGCAGTACTTC. Variable domain in full (rest from reference TRBV7-2 and TRBJ2-7): GAGVSQSPSNKVTEKGKDVELRCDPISGHTALYWYRQSLGQGLEFLIYFQGNSAPDKSGLPSDRFSAERTGGSVSTLTIQRTQQEDSAVYLCASSVGLYEQYFGPGTRLTVT.

V is TRBV7-9 and J is TRBJ1-1; 7 positions match TRBD1. The CDR3 spans 13 residues. The V gene's germline CDR1 is SEHNR and CDR2 FQNEAQ (reference sequence). After removal of 6 bases from V and 4 bases from J, the junction contained 5 bases not matched to a gene. The CDR3 DNA follows: TGTGCCAGCAGTCAGGGGGGCTCCACTGAAGCTTTCTTT. It codes for CASSQGGSTEAFF.

The V gene is TRBV5-5, the J gene TRBJ1-4; unclear D gene. Germline CDR1 reads SGHKS; CDR2 reads YYEKEE (reference sequence). The CDR3 length is 16 residues. The V and J ends lost 1 base and 6 bases respectively, with 16 bases between them. CDR3: CASSLYWAKPDEKLFF. The CDR3 nucleotides read TGTGCCAGCAGCTTGTATTGGGCTAAGCCTGATGAAAAACTGTTTTTT.

This clone was detected only a few times. The J gene is TRBJ2-7, the V gene TRBV11-1; 8 bases agree with TRBD1. Germline-derived CDR1 and CDR2 are SGHAT and FQDESV (reference sequence). The ends lost 8 bases at V and 1 base at J; junction bases unmatched: 4. This CDR3 has 13 residues. The CDR3 DNA reads TGTGCCAGCCGACAGGGGTTATCCTACGAGCAGTACTTC. As protein: CASRQGLSYEQYF.

The CDR3 region is CASSVQGRSAQPQHF. The CDR3 nucleotides read TGTGCCAGCAGTGTACAGGGTCGGTCGGCTCAGCCCCAGCATTTT. The rearrangement uses TRBV2 and TRBJ1-5; TRBD1 is a possible D gene (6 bases). The V gene lost 4 bases and the J gene lost 6 bases, with 16 bases spanning the gap. The CDR3 covers 15 residues. Germline V lookup: CDR1 SNHLY, CDR2 FYNNEI.

This clone was picked up a small number of times. The V and J genes are TRBV6-5 and TRBJ2-2; TRBD2 matches at 12 bases. This CDR3 contains 15 residues. With 6 bases clipped from V and 6 bases from J, the junction kept 5 bases outside the gene matches. CDR1 and CDR2 from the germline V gene are MNHEY and SVGAGI. CDR3 nucleotides: TGTGCCAGCAGCCCTAGCGGGGGGGCCGCCGGGGAGCTGTTTTTT. Amino acids: CASSPSGGAAGELFF.